Each of the 14 T cell receptor beta chains below was sequenced from the same sample in a study of T cells in Graves' hyperthyroidism and ophthalmopathy. Authors of the study amplified TCR beta CDR3 regions from RNA transcripts. HTBI primers were used for first-round RT-PCR of the TCR CDR3. TCRdb re-derived calls from the multiplex PCR reads in MiXCR, one entry per CDR3 protein. The data show 450,000 to 600,000 distinct CDR3 sequences, with around 15% seen just once and approximately 15% held by the top ten. Sequenced material: blood. The receptors shown here come from a woman aged 40 to 50 with Graves' hyperthyroidism.

A word on this clonotype: A much more abundant neighbour one base away suggests this may be a read error. The chain employs TRBV9 and TRBJ2-7; a weak D match, TRBD1 (6 bases). CDR1 and CDR2 from the germline V gene are SGDLS and YYNGEE. The CDR3 contains 13 residues. The V end lost 0 bases, the J end lost 5 bases, and 9 bases lay between the germline ends. CDR3 nucleotide sequence: TGTGCCAGCAGCGTAGACAGGGCGCACGAGCAGTACTTC. Translated: CASSVDRAHEQYF.

The chain links TRBV2 to TRBJ2-7, with D unresolved. Germline V gene sequence: CDR1 SNHLY, CDR2 FYNNEI. With 9 bases removed from V and 2 bases from J, the gap between germline ends came to 17 bases. The CDR3 length is 14 residues. CDR3 region: CASTGPQSPYEQYF. The CDR3 coding sequence is TGTGCCAGTACCGGGCCTCAAAGTCCCTACGAGCAGTACTTC.

This clonotype came up a few times. V gene TRBV6-2 or TRBV6-3 combines with J gene TRBJ2-3, with D uncertain. V gave up 5 bases and J gave up 7 bases, with 16 bases separating them. The CDR3 sequence is 14 residues long. Germline-derived CDR1 and CDR2 are MNHEY and SVGEGT. CDR3: CASSASSGSYTQYF. The CDR3 coding sequence is TGTGCCAGCAGTGCCAGTTCGGGTTCGTATACGCAGTATTTT.

This clonotype has ten or more counts. V and J are TRBV28 and TRBJ2-1, with 8 bases matching TRBD2. The CDR3 has 17 residues. Germline loops: CDR1 MDHEN, CDR2 SYDVKM. Losses at the gene ends were 3 bases for V and 4 bases for J; bases not matched to a gene: 11. DNA of the CDR3: TGTGCCAGCAGTTTGCTTCACTTAGCGGGATTGTACAATGAGCAGTTCTTC. Translating it yields CASSLLHLAGLYNEQFF.

V is TRBV29-1 and J is TRBJ2-1; 7 bases agree with TRBD2. Germline V gives CDR1 SQVTM, CDR2 ANQGSEA. The CDR3 length is 16 residues. The junction had 8 bases not matched to a gene; V was cut back by 3 bases and J by 0 bases. The CDR3 DNA follows: TGCAGCGTTGAGAAAGCGGGACCCGTCTCCTACAATGAGCAGTTCTTC. Protein sequence: CSVEKAGPVSYNEQFF.

This clonotype was found a few times. This chain uses TRBV29-1 with TRBJ2-7, with TRBD1 matching 7 bases. Germline V gene data show CDR1 as SQVTM and CDR2 as ANQGSEA. This CDR3 has 15 residues. The trim removed 0 bases at V and 3 bases at J, leaving 8 bases unmatched. Here the CDR3 reads CSVEEKTGAGYEQYF. Written as DNA, the CDR3 is TGCAGCGTTGAAGAAAAAACAGGGGCGGGCTACGAGCAGTACTTC.

In this sample, this clonotype turned up many times. V and J are TRBV3-1 and TRBJ2-5, with unresolved D. The germline V gene encodes CDR1 LGHDT and CDR2 YNNKEL (reference sequence). V gave up 1 base and J gave up 2 bases, with 2 bases separating them. This CDR3 is 12 amino acids long. CDR3 bases: TGTGCCAGCAGCCAAGTACAAGAGACCCAGTACTTC. It is translated as CASSQVQETQYF.

Ten or more counts support this clonotype. The junction departs from the called germline gene at one end, perhaps through a read error. The V call is TRBV2, the J call TRBJ1-2, with D hard to call. Germline V gene sequence: CDR1 SNHLY, CDR2 FYNNEI. The CDR3 length is 11 residues. The CDR3 nucleotides are TGTGCCAGCAGTGAACACTACGGCTACACCTTC. Its protein product is CASSEHYGYTF. Combining the CDR3 with reference TRBV2 and TRBJ1-2 gives the whole variable domain EPEVTQTPSHQVTQMGQEVILRCVPISNHLYFYWYRQILGQKVEFLVSFYNNEISEKSEIFDDQFSVERPDGSNFTLKIRSTKLEDSAMYFCASSEHYGYTFGSGTRLTVV.

The J gene is TRBJ2-7, the V gene TRBV3-1; either TRBD1 or TRBD2 may supply D (5 bases each). Germline V gene data show CDR1 as LGHDT and CDR2 as YNNKEL (reference sequence). Trimming pared 0 bases from V and 4 bases from J, leaving 13 bases between. The CDR3 is 15 residues long. In nucleotides, the CDR3 is TGTGCCAGCAGCCAAGATGAGGGGCGCCCATACGAGCAGTACTTC. Residues: CASSQDEGRPYEQYF.

This clonotype has at least ten counts. This chain uses TRBV6-6 with TRBJ2-1; 11 bases align to TRBD2. The V segment lost 0 bases and the J segment 9 bases; nucleotides outside the gene matches: 13. This CDR3 contains 18 residues. Germline lookup yields CDR1 MNHNY and CDR2 SVGAGI (reference sequence). This chain's CDR3 is CASSYSGGGSGRAAEQFF. CDR3 bases: TGTGCCAGCAGTTACTCCGGAGGGGGTAGCGGGAGGGCCGCTGAGCAGTTCTTC.

The J gene is TRBJ2-7, the V gene TRBV5-4, with D perhaps TRBD2 (5 bases). The length of the CDR3 is 15 residues. The V end was cut by 4 bases, the J end by 2 bases, with 16 bases between. CDR1 is SGHNT, CDR2 YYREEE, per germline (reference sequence). CDR3 sequence (DNA): TGTGCCAGCAGCCCGGGAAGAGACACAACCTACGAGCAGTACTTC. Translated: CASSPGRDTTYEQYF.

This clonotype has at least ten counts. The chain combines TRBV28 with TRBJ1-2, with TRBD1 matching over 8 bases. Trimming at V came to 5 bases and at J to 4 bases, leaving 9 bases not matched to a gene. The CDR3 consists of 15 residues. CDR1 MDHEN and CDR2 SYDVKM come from the germline V gene. CDR3 protein: CASSGPGGGSYGYTF. Written as DNA, the CDR3 is TGTGCCAGCAGTGGTCCAGGGGGCGGGTCCTATGGCTACACCTTC.

This clonotype occurred a few times. The chain is built from TRBV20-1 and TRBJ2-7; D is undetermined. The CDR3 spans 12 residues. In germline, CDR1 is DFQATT, CDR2 SNEGSKA (reference sequence). Between the trimmed V and J ends, which lost 5 bases and 7 bases, there was a span of 15 bases. CDR3 in DNA: TGCAGTGCTCCACGAGCCCCCGTGGAGCAGTACTTC. It codes for CSAPRAPVEQYF.

This clonotype was observed many times. V gene TRBV30 combines with J gene TRBJ1-1; D perhaps matches TRBD1 (5 bases). The CDR3 length is 14 residues. CDR1 is GTSNPN, CDR2 SVGIG, per germline (reference sequence). The V and J ends lost 2 bases and 4 bases respectively, with 14 bases between them. CDR3 protein: CAWSLWGRGTEAFF. As DNA, the CDR3 is TGTGCCTGGAGTCTGTGGGGAAGGGGCACTGAAGCTTTCTTT. Full variable domain (rest looked up from reference TRBV30 and TRBJ1-1): SQTIHQWPATLVQPVGSPLSLECTVEGTSNPNLYWYRQAAGRGLQLLFYSVGIGQISSEVPQNLSASRPQDRQFILSSKKLLLSDSGFYLCAWSLWGRGTEAFFGQGTRLTVV.